The present T cell receptor (beta chain) was sequenced within a study of cytomegalovirus exposure and HLA in healthy donors. Primers included in the PCR were 60 Vbeta and 13 Jbeta primers. Measured with immunoSEQ multiplex PCR; TCRdb has only the in-frame clones, and not every one. This sample's clone table lists some 110,000 clones. The germline V and J ends were trimmed by 2 bases and 6 bases, with 14 bases remaining between them. The length of the CDR3 is 13 residues. Germline CDR1 and CDR2: GTSNPN and SVGIG (reference sequence). Sequencing was done on a sample of PBMCs. The sequence came from a man aged 18-30 years in good health and CMV-seronegative. This chain connects TRBV30 to TRBJ2-7, with a weak D call TRBD2 (6 bases). In DNA, the CDR3 is TGTGCCTGGAGTAGTTTGGGTAGCGGCGAGCAGTACTTC. Protein sequence: CAWSSLGSGEQYF.